A single sample gave rise to the 20 T cell receptor beta chains below, sequenced in a study of cytomegalovirus exposure and HLA in healthy donors. This PCR relied on a set of 60 Vbeta primers and 13 Jbeta primers. The assay was immunoSEQ multiplex PCR, and TCRdb's table has in-frame clones only and misses some. The data show 130,000 to 150,000 clones, approximately 72% seen once. The sequencing sample was made of PBMCs. The receptors come from a man aged 35 to 55 in good health and CMV-seronegative.

J is TRBJ2-1 and V is TRBV5-1, with 13 bases aligning to TRBD2. The germline V gene encodes CDR1 SGHRS and CDR2 YFSETQ. This CDR3 is built from 17 residues. J was trimmed by 0 bases and V by 4 bases; bases with no gene match: 4. The CDR3 loop is CASSRGLAGDSYNEQFF. The CDR3 DNA is TGCGCCAGCAGCAGAGGACTAGCGGGGGACTCCTACAATGAGCAGTTCTTC.

The V call is TRBV27, the J call TRBJ2-4; possible D gene TRBD2, 6 bases. Germline assignment: CDR1 MNHEY and CDR2 SMNVEV (reference sequence). Trimming removed 1 base at V and 7 bases at J, with 11 bases between. The CDR3 has 14 residues. In DNA, the CDR3 is TGTGCCAGCAGTTTATGGGGGGTGGCGAACATTCAGTACTTC. The encoded protein is CASSLWGVANIQYF.

This chain joins TRBV7-3 and TRBJ2-7; D possibly corresponds to TRBD1 (6 bases). Trimming removed 1 base from V and 6 bases from J, with 13 bases in between. This CDR3 is 14 amino acids long. CDR1 and CDR2 (germline): SGHTA, FQGTGA. The CDR3 is CASSLNRDPGEQYF. The CDR3 nucleotides read TGTGCCAGCAGCTTAAACAGGGACCCTGGCGAGCAGTACTTC.

The chain has TRBV28 and TRBJ1-2, with D unclear. Per the germline V gene, CDR1 is MDHEN and CDR2 is SYDVKM. The V end was cut by 1 base, the J end by 14 bases, with 14 bases between. The CDR3 consists of 12 residues. DNA of the CDR3: TGTGCCAGCAGTTTATTTGGGTCCCCGGGGACCTTC. Amino acid sequence: CASSLFGSPGTF.

The chain recombines TRBV7-2 with TRBJ2-7, with D perhaps TRBD2 (5 bases). Germline-derived CDR1 and CDR2 are SGHTA and FQGNSA. CDR3 length equals 14 residues. V lost 7 bases, J lost 7 bases, and 20 bases lay in between. This chain's CDR3 is CASTIKALREEQYF. CDR3 bases: TGTGCCAGCACAATCAAGGCTTTACGGGAAGAGCAGTACTTC. The full variable domain, with the rest looked up from reference TRBV7-2 and TRBJ2-7, is GAGVSQSPSNKVTEKGKDVELRCDPISGHTALYWYRQSLGQGLEFLIYFQGNSAPDKSGLPSDRFSAERTGGSVSTLTIQRTQQEDSAVYLCASTIKALREEQYFGPGTRLTVT.

The rearrangement uses TRBV6-5 and TRBJ2-5, with 9 bases fitting TRBD2. TRBJ2-7 matches the DNA end more closely, so the J call is doubtful. Germline loops: CDR1 MNHEY, CDR2 SVGAGI. The CDR3 runs 16 residues. CDR3 residues: CASSYSGTSSYYEQYF. Written as DNA, the CDR3 is TGTGCCAGCAGTTACTCTGGGACTAGCTCCTACTACGAGCAGTACTTC.

J is TRBJ2-7 and V is TRBV28, with D hard to call. This CDR3 has 13 amino acids. V lost 2 bases, J lost 2 bases, and 7 bases lay in between. Looked up from germline, CDR1 is MDHEN and CDR2 is SYDVKM. CDR3: CASSLSSPYEQYF. The CDR3 DNA reads TGTGCCAGCAGTTTAAGTAGCCCCTACGAGCAGTACTTC. Looking up the rest from reference TRBV28 and TRBJ2-7 gives the full variable domain: DVKVTQSSRYLVKRTGEKVFLECVQDMDHENMFWYRQDPGLGLRLIYFSYDVKMKEKGDIPEGYSVSREKKERFSLILESASTNQTSMYLCASSLSSPYEQYFGPGTRLTVT.

A single count supports this clone. The chain carries TRBV27 and TRBJ1-5; D is possibly TRBD1 (5 bases). The CDR3 consists of 14 residues. Trimming stripped 3 bases from V and 6 bases from J, with 12 bases between. The V gene's germline CDR1 is MNHEY and CDR2 SMNVEV (reference sequence). In nucleotides, the CDR3 is TGTGCCAGCAGTTTCGGCAGGGCTACTCAGCCCCAGCATTTT. The encoded protein is CASSFGRATQPQHF.

The rearrangement joins TRBV21-1 to TRBJ1-1. TRBV21-1 is a pseudogene segment. The CDR3 covers 10 residues. For the CDR3, the DNA is TGTGCCAGTGGTCCCCTGCGAGCTTTCTTT. It specifies CASGPLRAFF.

V gene TRBV25-1 combines with J gene TRBJ2-7; 12 nucleotides align to TRBD2. Germline-derived CDR1 and CDR2 are MGHDK and SYGVNS. CDR3 size: 15 residues. V lost 2 bases, J lost 8 bases, and 7 bases stayed unmatched. CDR3 region: CASSEGLAGGLKQYF. The CDR3 DNA sequence: TGTGCCAGCAGTGAAGGGCTAGCGGGAGGGTTAAAGCAGTACTTC.

On this clone itself: This same CDR3 is encoded by further DNA sequences in the sample. The V and J genes are TRBV9 and TRBJ2-2; TRBD2 aligns across 7 bases. The CDR3 contains 16 residues. Germline V gives CDR1 SGDLS, CDR2 YYNGEE. The V gene end was trimmed by 0 bases and the J gene end by 3 bases; junction bases not matched to a gene: 5. The CDR3 spells CASSVAGGGDTGELFF. CDR3 nucleotides: TGTGCCAGCAGCGTAGCGGGGGGTGGGGACACCGGGGAGCTGTTTTTT.

This clone was counted once. The V and J genes are TRBV9 and TRBJ2-2; 12 positions agree with TRBD1. V lost 3 bases to trimming and J lost 7 bases; unmatched junction nucleotides: 13. Germline V gene data show CDR1 as SGDLS and CDR2 as YYNGEE. The CDR3 runs to 18 residues. The CDR3 spells CASSEGLPGQGANGELFF. CDR3 DNA sequence: TGTGCCAGCAGCGAGGGACTTCCGGGACAGGGGGCTAACGGGGAGCTGTTTTTT.

The chain employs TRBV6-5 and TRBJ2-3; D is ambiguous. Trimming took 6 bases from V and 2 from J, leaving 12 bases between them. In germline, CDR1 is MNHEY, CDR2 SVGAGI. This CDR3 region has 14 residues. CDR3 coding DNA: TGTGCCAGCAGCCGTTTTACTACCACAGATACGCAGTATTTT. This codes for CASSRFTTTDTQYF.

CDR3: CASSLAGNNEQFF. The CDR3 bases are TGCGCCAGCAGCTTGGCCGGGAACAATGAGCAGTTCTTC. The chain carries TRBV5-1 and TRBJ2-1; possibly TRBD2 for D (5 bases). The CDR3 is 13 residues long. Deletions cut 0 bases from V and 5 bases from J, with 6 bases between. Per germline, CDR1 SGHRS and CDR2 YFSETQ.

CDR3: CAWGDRSEGDTIYF. CDR3 bases: TGTGCCTGGGGAGACAGGTCGGAAGGGGACACCATATATTTT. The V call is TRBV30, the J call TRBJ1-3, with TRBD1 as a possible D gene (6 bases). Germline CDR1 GTSNPN, CDR2 SVGIG (reference sequence). The CDR3 has 14 amino acids. Trimming took 5 bases from V and 8 from J, leaving 19 bases between them.

The rearrangement joins TRBV4-1 to TRBJ1-1; no reliable D call. Germline V gives CDR1 MGHRA, CDR2 YSYEKL. The CDR3 sequence is 15 residues long. The germline V and J ends were trimmed by 1 base and 4 bases, with 13 bases remaining between them. CDR3 DNA: TGCGCCAGCAGCCAAGCACCGTGGGGAGGCACTGAAGCTTTCTTT. It yields the protein CASSQAPWGGTEAFF.

V gene TRBV2 combines with J gene TRBJ1-6, with 9 nucleotides matching TRBD1. The CDR3 runs to 16 residues. Per the germline V gene, CDR1 is SNHLY and CDR2 is FYNNEI. The V and J ends lost 5 bases and 4 bases, in that order; junction bases with no gene match: 6. DNA for the CDR3: TGTGCCAGCAGTTCAACGACAGGGGGATATAATTCACCCCTCCACTTT. It encodes CASSSTTGGYNSPLHF.

The V call is TRBV5-1, the J call TRBJ2-3, with 8 positions matching TRBD2. The CDR3 is made up of 16 amino acids. Germline CDR1 and CDR2: SGHRS and YFSETQ. The V and J ends lost 4 bases and 2 bases, in that order; junction bases with no gene match: 9. This CDR3 reads CASSTNGLADTDTQYF. For the CDR3, the DNA is TGCGCCAGCAGCACCAACGGACTAGCTGACACAGATACGCAGTATTTT.

This chain connects TRBV18 to TRBJ2-2; D is possibly TRBD2 (6 bases). V was pared by 3 bases and J by 1 base, with 12 bases between. The CDR3 covers 16 residues. In germline, CDR1 is KGHSH, CDR2 LQKENI. The CDR3 spells CASSPSGALNTGELFF. CDR3 coding DNA: TGTGCCAGCTCACCTAGCGGAGCCTTGAACACCGGGGAGCTGTTTTTT.

The chain employs TRBV2 and TRBJ1-5; possibly TRBD1 for D (6 bases). This CDR3 region has 15 residues. The germline V gene encodes CDR1 SNHLY and CDR2 FYNNEI. Trimming stripped 3 bases from V and 0 bases from J, with 9 bases between. The CDR3 DNA is TGTGCCAGCAGTGAGGGACACCATAGCAATCAGCCCCAGCATTTT. Translated: CASSEGHHSNQPQHF.